A selection of T cell receptor beta chains follows, all from one sample in a study of blood T cell repertoires in COVID-19. Sequenced by immunoSEQ multiplex PCR; TCRdb stores in-frame clones only, minus some. This sample has approximately 100,000 clones; about 80% occur once, and the top ten carry 12%. Sequenced sample: peripheral blood. These receptors came from a human donor in a cohort sampled during active COVID-19. Each CDR3 is given with its conserved first and last residue. Each record gives: V gene, D gene, CDR3 length, clone size, CDR3 protein. A D gene is named only where the DNA matches it firmly. The size of a clone is reported for some rows only, either as once, few or many, or as a class for expanded clones.

TRBV19 TRBD1 14 . CASQGQGANSPLHF
TRBV27 TRBD1 18 . CASSPLTVTGVGNQPQHF
TRBV10-1 TRBD2 16 . CASSDRLAGSADTQYF
TRBV7-6 TRBD1 14 . CASSLGTGNQPQHF
TRBV11-2 TRBD2 15 . CASSLSGGNTDTQYF
TRBV6-5 TRBD1 14 . CASTGTGDQRGYTF
TRBV7-9 TRBD1 16 once CASSLIIDRGGNGYTF
TRBV14 . 18 . CASSRIPFGGETTDTQYF
TRBV6-5 TRBD1 13 . CASRRTGGNTIYF
TRBV5-5 . 13 . CASSLALHNEQFF
TRBV29-1 TRBD1 14 . CSVAEQGLGTEAFF
TRBV19 . 14 . CASSALRQAQPQHF
TRBV12-3/TRBV12-4 . 13 . CASSLLSGNTIYF
TRBV7-2 TRBD1 15 . CASSLKTGQKGEQYF
TRBV6-1 TRBD1 21 once CASSEIGFVRTGGKVNEKLFF
TRBV5-1 TRBD2 16 . CASSLVLAGVKNEQFF
TRBV3-1/TRBV3-2 TRBD2 15 . CASSTSGPLTDTQYF
TRBV6-5 . 13 . CASSYSYRGGYTF
TRBV10-1 TRBD1 15 . CASSDHGQGSPKQFF
TRBV9 . 11 once CASSEGSGYTF
TRBV29-1 . 12 . CSVDTQGWGYTF
TRBV19 . 11 . CASSITGVRHF
TRBV30 TRBD2 14 . CASGPAGSYNEQFF
TRBV19 . 14 . CASSISIANYGYTF
TRBV7-6 TRBD1 13 . CASSSTGGYEQYF
TRBV10-1 . 14 . CASSDRGNTGELFF
TRBV6-5 TRBD1 14 . CASTLSGQGIEQFF
TRBV3-1/TRBV3-2 . 12 . CASSPFAGEQFF
TRBV11-2 . 15 . CASSLASAGQETQYF
TRBV7-8 . 15 . CASSLGTGLGYEQYF
TRBV18 TRBD1 15 . CASSLRTGGLNEQFF
TRBV5-6 . 13 . CASSLIGAGELFF
TRBV7-9 . 15 . CASSLARGLGGELFF
TRBV21-1 . 15 . CASSKEHECGNTIYF